These 3 T cell receptor beta chains came from one sample sequenced in a study of cytomegalovirus exposure and HLA in healthy donors (dated by TCRdb to 2016 to 2017). Libraries were constructed by the immunoSEQ multiplex PCR assay. Entries here come from immuneACCESS through TCRdb and include only in-frame sequences with V and J called. Some clones fail to appear in such tables; in the studies checked, an unresolved V gene covers under half of the shortfall, and the cause of the remainder is unknown. The sample contains 70,000 or so clones, around 94% of them found a single time. The ten largest clonotypes hold around 1.5% of the sample. Sequencing was done on a sample of PBMCs. The receptors were gathered from a man younger than 30 in good health and CMV-seropositive.

This chain uses TRBV7-9 with TRBJ2-1, with 8 positions matching TRBD2. Trimming removed 6 bases from V and 7 bases from J; junction bases left unmatched: 11. This CDR3 has 15 amino acids. Per the germline V gene, CDR1 is SEHNR and CDR2 is FQNEAQ (reference sequence). CDR3 nucleotides: TGTGCCAGCAGTTTGACCAGCGGGAGCTGGAATGAGCAGTTCTTC. This translates into CASSLTSGSWNEQFF.

This sequence joins TRBV28 and TRBJ1-2; D is uncertain. V lost 10 bases and J lost 8, with 14 bases in between. The CDR3 sequence is 11 residues long. Germline CDR1 reads MDHEN; CDR2 reads SYDVKM. CDR3 nucleotides: TGTGCCACCTCTACAGTTCAGGGCTACACCTTC. This translates into CATSTVQGYTF.

The V and J genes are TRBV4-1 and TRBJ2-7; 8 bases fit TRBD1. CDR1 is MGHRA, CDR2 YSYEKL, per germline. V shed 1 base, J shed 2 bases, and the junction held 7 bases outside the gene matches. The CDR3 runs 16 residues. This chain's CDR3 is CASSQGRAGGTYEQYF. The CDR3 DNA is TGCGCCAGCAGCCAAGGGAGGGCAGGGGGCACCTACGAGCAGTACTTC.